The present T cell receptor (beta chain) was sequenced within a study of PD-L1 blockade in urothelial cancer. About the research overall: Analyzed time points were 3 weeks (second dose) and 6 weeks after therapy began. Among blood samples, the median T cell count was some 150,000.

This clone has just a few counts. TCRdb's table, derived via immunoSEQ multiplex PCR, lists solely in-frame clones and lacks some. The data contain about 43,000 clones, 80% to 90% of them singletons. Sample time point: peripheral blood 6 weeks after treatment start. Locally advanced or metastatic urothelial carcinoma affected the patients. Pretreatment and on-treatment samples were taken, numbering 1 to 8 per patient. This clonotype originated in a man in his fifties or sixties with urothelial cancer. The sample here was PBMCs, taken around atezolizumab (anti-PD-L1) treatment.

The CDR3 region has the DNA TGTGCCAGCAGTTTACATATGCCAGACACCGGGGAGCTGTTTTTT. This translates into CASSLHMPDTGELFF. This chain links TRBV27 with TRBJ2-2; D is undetermined. Between the trimmed V and J ends, which lost 2 bases and 3 bases, there was a span of 10 bases. Per the germline V gene, CDR1 is MNHEY and CDR2 is SMNVEV (reference sequence). This CDR3 has 15 residues.